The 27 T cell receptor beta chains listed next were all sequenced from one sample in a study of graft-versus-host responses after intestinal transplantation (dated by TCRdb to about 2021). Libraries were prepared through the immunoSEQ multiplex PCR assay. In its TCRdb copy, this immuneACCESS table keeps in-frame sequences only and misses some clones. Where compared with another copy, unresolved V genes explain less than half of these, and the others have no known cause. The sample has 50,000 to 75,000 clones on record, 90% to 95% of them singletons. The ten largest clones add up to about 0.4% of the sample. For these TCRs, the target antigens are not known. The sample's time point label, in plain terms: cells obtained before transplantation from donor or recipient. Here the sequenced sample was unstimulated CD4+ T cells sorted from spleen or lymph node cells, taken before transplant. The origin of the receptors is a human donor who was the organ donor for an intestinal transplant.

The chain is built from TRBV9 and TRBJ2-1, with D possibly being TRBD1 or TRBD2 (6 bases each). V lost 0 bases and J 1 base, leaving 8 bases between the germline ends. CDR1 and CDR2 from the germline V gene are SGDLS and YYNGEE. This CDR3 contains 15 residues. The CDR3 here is CASSVGGASYNEQFF. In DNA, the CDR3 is TGTGCCAGCAGCGTAGGGGGGGCTTCCTACAATGAGCAGTTCTTC.

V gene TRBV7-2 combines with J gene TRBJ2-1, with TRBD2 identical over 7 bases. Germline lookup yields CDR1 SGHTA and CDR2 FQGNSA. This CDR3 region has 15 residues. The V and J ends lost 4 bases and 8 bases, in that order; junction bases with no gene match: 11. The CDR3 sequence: CASSSRTRVNDEQFF. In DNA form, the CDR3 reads TGTGCCAGCAGCTCCCGGACTAGAGTAAACGATGAGCAGTTCTTC.

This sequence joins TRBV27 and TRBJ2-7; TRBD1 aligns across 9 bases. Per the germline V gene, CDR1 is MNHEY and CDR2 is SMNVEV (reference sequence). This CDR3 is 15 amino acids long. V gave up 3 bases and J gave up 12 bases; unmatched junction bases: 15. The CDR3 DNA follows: TGTGCCAGCAGTTTTCATCCGGGACAGGGCAACATATGGTACTTC. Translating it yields CASSFHPGQGNIWYF.

CDR3 protein: CASSQQVSYEQYF. The CDR3 DNA follows: TGCGCCAGCAGCCAACAGGTTTCCTACGAGCAGTACTTC. The rearrangement links TRBV4-3 to TRBJ2-7; D is unresolved. Trimming shortened V by 2 bases and J by 1 base, and 6 bases separated the two germline ends. CDR1 and CDR2 (germline): LGHNA, YSLEER. This CDR3 has 13 amino acids.

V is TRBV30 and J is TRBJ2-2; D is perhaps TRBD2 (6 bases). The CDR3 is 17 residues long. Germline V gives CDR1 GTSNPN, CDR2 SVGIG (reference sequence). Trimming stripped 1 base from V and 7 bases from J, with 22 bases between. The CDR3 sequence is CAWSGGPLGGYGGELFF. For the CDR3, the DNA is TGTGCCTGGAGTGGAGGACCGCTTGGGGGGTACGGCGGGGAGCTGTTTTTT. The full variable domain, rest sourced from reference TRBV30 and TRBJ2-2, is SQTIHQWPATLVQPVGSPLSLECTVEGTSNPNLYWYRQAAGRGLQLLFYSVGIGQISSEVPQNLSASRPQDRQFILSSKKLLLSDSGFYLCAWSGGPLGGYGGELFFGEGSRLTVL.

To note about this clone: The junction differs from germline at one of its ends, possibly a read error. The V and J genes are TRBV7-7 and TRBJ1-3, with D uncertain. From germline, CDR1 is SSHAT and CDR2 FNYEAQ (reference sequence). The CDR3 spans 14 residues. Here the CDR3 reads CASSLVWSGNTIYF. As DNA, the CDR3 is TGTGCTAGCAGCTTAGTATGGTCTGGAAACACCATATATTTT.

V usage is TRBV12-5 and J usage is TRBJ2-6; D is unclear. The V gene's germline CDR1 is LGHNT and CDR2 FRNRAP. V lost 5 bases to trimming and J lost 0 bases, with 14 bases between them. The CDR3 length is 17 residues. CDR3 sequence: CASGPLSFSSGANVLTF. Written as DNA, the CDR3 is TGTGCTAGTGGTCCCTTGTCCTTTTCCTCTGGGGCCAACGTCCTGACTTTC.

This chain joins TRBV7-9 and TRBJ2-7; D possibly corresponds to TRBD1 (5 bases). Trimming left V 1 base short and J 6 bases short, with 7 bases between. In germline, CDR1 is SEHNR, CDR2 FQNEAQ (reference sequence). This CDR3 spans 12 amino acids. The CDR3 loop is CASSLEQGEQYF. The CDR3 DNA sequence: TGTGCCAGCAGCTTAGAGCAGGGCGAGCAGTACTTC.

This chain's CDR3 is CASSKVGPSNWDTQYF. DNA of the CDR3: TGTGCCAGCAGCAAAGTTGGTCCCAGCAATTGGGATACGCAGTATTTT. The chain carries TRBV21-1 and TRBJ2-3. TRBV21-1 is classified as a pseudogene. The CDR3 totals 16 residues.

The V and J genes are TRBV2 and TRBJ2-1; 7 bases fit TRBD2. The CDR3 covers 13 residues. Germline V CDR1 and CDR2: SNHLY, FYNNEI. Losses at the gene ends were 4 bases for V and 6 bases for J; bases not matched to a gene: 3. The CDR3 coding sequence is TGTGCCAGCAGTGGGGACTATCCCAATGAGCAGTTCTTC. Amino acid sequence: CASSGDYPNEQFF. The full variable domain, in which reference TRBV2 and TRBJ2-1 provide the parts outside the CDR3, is EPEVTQTPSHQVTQMGQEVILRCVPISNHLYFYWYRQILGQKVEFLVSFYNNEISEKSEIFDDQFSVERPDGSNFTLKIRSTKLEDSAMYFCASSGDYPNEQFFGPGTRLTVL.

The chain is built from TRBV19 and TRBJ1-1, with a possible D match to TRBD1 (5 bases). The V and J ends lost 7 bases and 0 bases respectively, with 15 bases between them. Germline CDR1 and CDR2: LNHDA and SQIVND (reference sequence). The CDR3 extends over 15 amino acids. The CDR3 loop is CASTTLGRLNTEAFF. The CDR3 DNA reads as TGTGCCAGTACTACCCTGGGACGGTTGAACACTGAAGCTTTCTTT.

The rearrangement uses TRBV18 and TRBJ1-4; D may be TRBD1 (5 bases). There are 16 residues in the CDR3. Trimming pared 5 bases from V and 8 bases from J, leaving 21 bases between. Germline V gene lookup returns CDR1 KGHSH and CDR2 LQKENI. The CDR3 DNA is TGTGCCAGCTCAATCTACACACGAGGGGTTGAAGAAAAACTGTTTTTT. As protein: CASSIYTRGVEEKLFF.

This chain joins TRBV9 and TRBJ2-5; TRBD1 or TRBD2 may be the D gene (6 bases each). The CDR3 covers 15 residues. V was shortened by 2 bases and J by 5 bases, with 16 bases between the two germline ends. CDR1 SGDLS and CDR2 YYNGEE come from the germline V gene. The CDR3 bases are TGTGCCAGCAGCGTGTCGGATGGGGGGCTGGAGACCCAGTACTTC. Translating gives CASSVSDGGLETQYF.

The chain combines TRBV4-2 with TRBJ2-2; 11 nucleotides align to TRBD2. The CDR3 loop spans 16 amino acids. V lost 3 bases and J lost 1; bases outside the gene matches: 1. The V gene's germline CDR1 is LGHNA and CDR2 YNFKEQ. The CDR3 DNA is TGTGCCAGCAGCCAGCTAGCGGGGGGGAACACCGGGGAGCTGTTTTTT. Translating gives CASSQLAGGNTGELFF.

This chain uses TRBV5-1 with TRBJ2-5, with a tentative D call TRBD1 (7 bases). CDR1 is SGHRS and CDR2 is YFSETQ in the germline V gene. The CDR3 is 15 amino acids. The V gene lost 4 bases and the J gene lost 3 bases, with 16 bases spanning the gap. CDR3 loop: CASSPGGGLKETQYF. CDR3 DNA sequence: TGCGCCAGCAGCCCCGGAGGGGGCCTGAAAGAGACCCAGTACTTC.

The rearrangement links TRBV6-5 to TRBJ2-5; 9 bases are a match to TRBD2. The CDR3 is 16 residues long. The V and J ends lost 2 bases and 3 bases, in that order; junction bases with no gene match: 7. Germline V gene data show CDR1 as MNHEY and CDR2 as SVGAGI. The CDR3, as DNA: TGTGCCAGCAGTTACGCTTCCAGCGGGGGGAAAGAGACCCAGTACTTC. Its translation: CASSYASSGGKETQYF.

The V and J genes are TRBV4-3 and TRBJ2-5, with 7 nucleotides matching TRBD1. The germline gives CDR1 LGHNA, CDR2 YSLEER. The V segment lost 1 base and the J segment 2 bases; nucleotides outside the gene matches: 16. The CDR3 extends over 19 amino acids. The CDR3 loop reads CASSQVQLPGTALQETQYF. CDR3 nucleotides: TGCGCCAGCAGCCAAGTCCAGCTACCGGGGACAGCCCTACAAGAGACCCAGTACTTC.

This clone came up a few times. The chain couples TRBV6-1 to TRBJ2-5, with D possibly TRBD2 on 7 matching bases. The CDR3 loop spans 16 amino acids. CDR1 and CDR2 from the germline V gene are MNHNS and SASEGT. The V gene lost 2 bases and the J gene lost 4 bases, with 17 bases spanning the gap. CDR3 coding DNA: TGTGCCAGCAGTGAAATCAAAGGGGGGGGCGGAGAGACCCAGTACTTC. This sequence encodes CASSEIKGGGGETQYF.

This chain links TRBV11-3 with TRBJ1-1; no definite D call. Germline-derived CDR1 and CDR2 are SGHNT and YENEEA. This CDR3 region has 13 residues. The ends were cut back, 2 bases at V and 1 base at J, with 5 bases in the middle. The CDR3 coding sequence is TGTGCCAGCAGCTTATCCAGGAACACTGAAGCTTTCTTT. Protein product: CASSLSRNTEAFF.

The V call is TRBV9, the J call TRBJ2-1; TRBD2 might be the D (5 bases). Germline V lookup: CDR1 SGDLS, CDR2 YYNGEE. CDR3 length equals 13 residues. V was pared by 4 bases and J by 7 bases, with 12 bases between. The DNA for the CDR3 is TGTGCCAGCAGCTTCGACCCGGGGAATGAGCAGTTCTTC. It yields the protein CASSFDPGNEQFF.

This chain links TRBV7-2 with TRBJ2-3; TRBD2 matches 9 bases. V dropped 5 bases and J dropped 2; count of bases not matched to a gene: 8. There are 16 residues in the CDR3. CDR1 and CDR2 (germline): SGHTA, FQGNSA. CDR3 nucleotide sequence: TGTGCCAGCAGCGCCCGACTAGCGGTATTCACAGATACGCAGTATTTT. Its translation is CASSARLAVFTDTQYF.

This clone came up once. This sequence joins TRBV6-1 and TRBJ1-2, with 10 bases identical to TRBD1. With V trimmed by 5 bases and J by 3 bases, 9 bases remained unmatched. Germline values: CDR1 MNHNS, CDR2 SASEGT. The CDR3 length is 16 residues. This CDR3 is CASSKDRGLLHYGYTF. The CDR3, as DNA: TGTGCCAGCAGTAAAGACAGGGGGCTATTACACTATGGCTACACCTTC.

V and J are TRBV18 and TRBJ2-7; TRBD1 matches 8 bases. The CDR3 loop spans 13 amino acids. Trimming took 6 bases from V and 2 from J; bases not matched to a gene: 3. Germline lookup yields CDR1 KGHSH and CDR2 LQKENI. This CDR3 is CASSPTGAYEQYF. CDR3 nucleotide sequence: TGTGCCAGCTCCCCGACAGGGGCCTACGAGCAGTACTTC.

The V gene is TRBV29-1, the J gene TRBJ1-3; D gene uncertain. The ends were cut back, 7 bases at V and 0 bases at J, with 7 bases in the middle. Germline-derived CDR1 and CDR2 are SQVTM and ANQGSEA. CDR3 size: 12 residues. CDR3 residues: CSGTSSGNTIYF. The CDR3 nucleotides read TGCAGCGGGACGAGCTCTGGAAACACCATATATTTT.

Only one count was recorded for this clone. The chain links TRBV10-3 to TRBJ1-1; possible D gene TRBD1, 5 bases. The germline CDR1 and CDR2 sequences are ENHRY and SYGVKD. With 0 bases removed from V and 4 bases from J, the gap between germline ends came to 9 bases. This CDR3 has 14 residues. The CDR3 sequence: CAISESRQGTEAFF. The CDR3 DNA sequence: TGTGCCATCAGTGAGTCGCGGCAGGGCACTGAAGCTTTCTTT.

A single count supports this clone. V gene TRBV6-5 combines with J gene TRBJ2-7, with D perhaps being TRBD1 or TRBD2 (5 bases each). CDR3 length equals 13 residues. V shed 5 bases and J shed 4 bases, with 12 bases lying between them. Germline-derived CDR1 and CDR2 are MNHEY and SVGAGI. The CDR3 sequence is CASSGRGVYEQYF. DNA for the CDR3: TGTGCCAGCAGTGGACGGGGCGTATACGAGCAGTACTTC.

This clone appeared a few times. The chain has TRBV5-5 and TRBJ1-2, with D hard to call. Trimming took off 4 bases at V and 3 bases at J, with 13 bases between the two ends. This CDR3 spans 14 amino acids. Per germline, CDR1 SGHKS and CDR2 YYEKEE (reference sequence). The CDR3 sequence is CASSRLDADYGYTF. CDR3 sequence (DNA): TGTGCCAGCAGCCGACTTGACGCAGACTATGGCTACACCTTC.